The rows below give T cell receptor beta chains drawn from one sample of a study of blood T cell repertoires in COVID-19. The table came from immunoSEQ multiplex PCR; TCRdb's copy has only in-frame clones and leaves some out. This table has approximately 200,000 clones, 84% appearing once. Sequences were obtained from PBMCs or T cells enriched from blood (not recorded which). The receptors were sampled from a man aged 40-55 years who had recovered from COVID-19. CDR3s include the opening cysteine and the closing phenylalanine or tryptophan. The D gene is left open where the match is weak. The listing skips clone size in some rows; elsewhere it reads once, few, many or a size class.

abundance	v_gene	d_gene	j_gene	CDR3aa	CDR3nt
NA	TRBV19	NA	TRBJ1-5	CASSMPGYQPQHF	TGTGCCAGTAGTATGCCAGGCTATCAGCCCCAGCATTTT
NA	TRBV6-5	TRBD1	TRBJ2-5	CASSRDRGWKTQYF	TGTGCCAGCAGTAGGGACAGGGGGTGGAAAACCCAGTACTTC
NA	TRBV28	TRBD1	TRBJ1-2	CASGTGSRYTF	TGTGCCAGCGGGACAGGGAGCCGATACACCTTC
NA	TRBV10-3	TRBD2	TRBJ2-1	CAIIRTSGGGGSYNEQFF	TGTGCCATCATTAGGACTAGCGGGGGGGGAGGCTCCTACAATGAGCAGTTCTTC
NA	TRBV5-1	NA	TRBJ2-5	CASSSTPGREETQYF	TGCGCCAGCAGCTCCACCCCTGGCAGGGAAGAGACCCAGTACTTC
NA	TRBV7-3	NA	TRBJ2-2	CASSPTGIGELFF	TGTGCCAGCAGCCCGACGGGGATCGGGGAGCTGTTTTTT
NA	TRBV10-3	NA	TRBJ1-3	CAISDPGLGNTIYF	TGTGCCATCAGTGATCCGGGTCTAGGAAACACCATATATTTT
NA	TRBV7-8	NA	TRBJ1-6	CASSSRGGGGSPLHF	TGTGCCAGCAGTTCTCGGGGGGGAGGGGGTTCACCCCTCCACTTT
NA	TRBV5-4	NA	TRBJ1-2	CASSLETHYGYTF	TGTGCCAGCAGCTTGGAGACACATTATGGCTACACCTTC
NA	TRBV5-5	NA	TRBJ1-1	CASSQKEGMNTEAFF	TGTGCCAGCAGTCAGAAGGAGGGGATGAACACTGAAGCTTTCTTT
few	TRBV2	TRBD1	TRBJ1-5	CASKGQGLNQPQHF	TGTGCCAGCAAGGGACAGGGGCTCAATCAGCCCCAGCATTTT
NA	TRBV30	TRBD1	TRBJ2-7	CAATGTGGRFYEQYF	TGTGCCGCAACCGGGACAGGGGGGAGGTTCTACGAGCAGTACTTC
few	TRBV28	NA	TRBJ1-5	CASLRQRNQPQHF	TGTGCCAGCCTGCGACAACGCAATCAGCCCCAGCATTTT
NA	TRBV7-6	TRBD1	TRBJ2-7	CASSNRQGARGYEQYF	TGTGCCAGCAGCAATAGACAGGGGGCGAGAGGATACGAGCAGTACTTC
NA	TRBV7-9	TRBD1	TRBJ2-7	CASSPYLGQGTNEQYF	TGTGCCAGCAGCCCCTATCTGGGACAGGGGACCAACGAGCAGTACTTC
NA	TRBV5-8	NA	TRBJ1-1	CASSLVTYFEAFF	TGTGCCAGCAGCTTGGTTACGTACTTTGAAGCTTTCTTT